One sample yielded the 3 T cell receptor beta chains listed below, sequenced in a study of CD8 T cells in ankylosing spondylitis. Broader study findings: Apparently characteristic of ankylosing spondylitis blood was a TCR beta motif (eight highly homologous variants).

The antigens for these receptors are not known. Via MiXCR, TCRdb re-called the 5' RACE reads, giving one row per CDR3 protein. The table has 700,000 to 850,000 distinct CDR3 sequences, about 12% seen once. The sequenced sample was blood, either unsorted or a sorted T cell fraction (not recorded which). These receptors were obtained from a male donor with ankylosing spondylitis.

The chain combines TRBV5-1 with TRBJ1-6; D perhaps matches TRBD1 (5 bases). CDR1 SGHRS and CDR2 YFSETQ come from the germline V gene. The CDR3 is made up of 14 amino acids. Between the trimmed V and J ends, which lost 0 bases and 9 bases, there was a span of 10 bases. This CDR3 is CASSLGQGSSPLHF. The CDR3 bases are TGCGCCAGCAGCTTGGGGCAGGGTAGTTCACCCCTCCACTTT.

This clonotype has at least ten counts. The rearrangement uses TRBV10-3 and TRBJ2-6, with D perhaps TRBD2 (5 bases). The CDR3 has 15 amino acids. The V and J ends lost 8 bases and 2 bases respectively, with 13 bases between them. Looked up from germline, CDR1 is ENHRY and CDR2 is SYGVKD. The CDR3 nucleotides read TGTGCCATCGGTGGTCCGGGGACTGGGGCCAACGTCCTGACTTTC. Translating gives CAIGGPGTGANVLTF.

In this sample, this clonotype turned up a few times. The chain carries TRBV18 and TRBJ2-1; D remains unclear. From germline, CDR1 is KGHSH and CDR2 LQKENI. V was cut by 1 base and J by 6 bases, with 10 bases left in between. The CDR3 runs to 14 residues. The CDR3: CASSPRMVVNEQFF. The CDR3 DNA reads TGTGCCAGCTCACCACGAATGGTAGTCAATGAGCAGTTCTTC.